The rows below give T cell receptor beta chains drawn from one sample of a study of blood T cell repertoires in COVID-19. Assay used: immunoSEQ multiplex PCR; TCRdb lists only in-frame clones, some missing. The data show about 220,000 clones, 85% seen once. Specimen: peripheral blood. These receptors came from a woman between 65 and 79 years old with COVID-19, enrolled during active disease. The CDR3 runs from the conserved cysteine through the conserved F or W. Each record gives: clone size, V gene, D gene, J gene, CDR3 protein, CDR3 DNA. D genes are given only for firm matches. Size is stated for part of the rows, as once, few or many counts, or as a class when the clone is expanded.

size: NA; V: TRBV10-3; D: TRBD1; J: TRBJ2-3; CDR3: CAISGTGKGTDTQYF; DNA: TGTGCCATCAGTGGGACAGGGAAAGGTACAGATACGCAGTATTTT
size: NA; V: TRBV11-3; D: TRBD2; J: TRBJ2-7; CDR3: CASSALAVRWFEQYF; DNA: TGTGCCAGCAGCGCGCTAGCGGTGAGGTGGTTCGAGCAGTACTTC
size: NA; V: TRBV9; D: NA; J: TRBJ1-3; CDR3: CASSVGAERDTIYF; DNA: TGTGCCAGCAGCGTAGGTGCAGAGCGTGACACCATATATTTT
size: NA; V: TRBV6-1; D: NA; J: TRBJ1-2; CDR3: CASSEGAGVGGYTF; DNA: TGTGCCAGCAGTGAAGGGGCAGGTGTGGGTGGCTACACCTTC
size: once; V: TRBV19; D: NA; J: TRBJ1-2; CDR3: CASSRDTGNYGYTF; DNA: TGTGCCAGTAGTAGGGACACCGGTAACTATGGCTACACCTTC
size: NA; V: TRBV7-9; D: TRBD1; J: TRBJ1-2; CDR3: CASSPQRGDRPLGYTF; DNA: TGTGCCAGCAGCCCCCAGAGGGGGGACAGACCCCTTGGCTACACCTTC
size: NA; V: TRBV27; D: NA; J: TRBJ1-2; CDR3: CASSLNSQDYGYTF; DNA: TGTGCCAGCAGTTTAAATAGCCAAGACTATGGCTACACCTTC
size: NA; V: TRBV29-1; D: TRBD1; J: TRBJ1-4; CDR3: CSVDLTGQNEKLFF; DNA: TGCAGCGTTGACTTGACAGGGCAGAATGAAAAACTGTTTTTT
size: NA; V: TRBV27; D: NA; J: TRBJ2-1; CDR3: CASSFRSSSSYNEQFF; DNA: TGTGCCAGCAGTTTTAGGTCCTCTAGCTCCTACAATGAGCAGTTCTTC
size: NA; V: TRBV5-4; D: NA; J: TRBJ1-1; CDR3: CASRPSPSNTEAFF; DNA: TGTGCCAGCAGACCGAGCCCCTCGAACACTGAAGCTTTCTTT
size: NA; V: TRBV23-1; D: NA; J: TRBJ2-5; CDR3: CAYSGGQELQETQYF; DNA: TGCGCCTACTCCGGGGGGCAGGAGCTACAAGAGACCCAGTACTTC
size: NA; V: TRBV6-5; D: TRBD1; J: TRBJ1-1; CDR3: CASSYDKILGDRASFF; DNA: TGTGCCAGCAGTTACGACAAGATATTGGGGGACAGGGCCTCTTTCTTT
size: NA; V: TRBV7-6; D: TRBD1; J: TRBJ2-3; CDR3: CASSFSPGQGAADTQYF; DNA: TGTGCCAGCAGCTTCTCCCCGGGACAGGGGGCCGCAGATACGCAGTATTTT
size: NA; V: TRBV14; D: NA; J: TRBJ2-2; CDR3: CASSGSAEAGELFF; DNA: TGTGCCAGCAGCGGTTCGGCAGAGGCCGGGGAGCTGTTTTTT
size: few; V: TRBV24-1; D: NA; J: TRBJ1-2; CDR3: CATSDQTTGLQGYTF; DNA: TGTGCCACCAGTGACCAAACGACAGGCCTGCAGGGCTACACCTTC
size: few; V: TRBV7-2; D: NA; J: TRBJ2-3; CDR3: CASSPDPTRGTDTQYF; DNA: TGTGCCAGCAGCCCAGACCCGACAAGGGGAACAGATACGCAGTATTTT
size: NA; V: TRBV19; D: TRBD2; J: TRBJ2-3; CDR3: CASSMVAGRDTQYF; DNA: TGTGCCAGTAGTATGGTAGCGGGGCGCGATACGCAGTATTTT
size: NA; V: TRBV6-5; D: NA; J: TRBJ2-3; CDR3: CASRVSRPPTDTQYF; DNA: TGTGCCAGCAGGGTCTCGCGGCCTCCCACAGATACGCAGTATTTT
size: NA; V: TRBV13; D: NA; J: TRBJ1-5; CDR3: CASSSRGSNQPQHF; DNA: TGTGCCAGCAGCTCCAGGGGCAGCAATCAGCCCCAGCATTTT
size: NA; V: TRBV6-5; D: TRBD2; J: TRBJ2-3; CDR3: CASSYGTSGFTDTQYF; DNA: TGTGCCAGCAGTTACGGGACTAGCGGTTTCACAGATACGCAGTATTTT
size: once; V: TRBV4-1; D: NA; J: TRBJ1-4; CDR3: CASSKTGVANEKLFF; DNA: TGCGCCAGCAGCAAAACAGGCGTCGCTAATGAAAAACTGTTTTTT
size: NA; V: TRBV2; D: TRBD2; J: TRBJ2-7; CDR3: CASSEIRVAGVNEQYF; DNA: TGTGCCAGCAGTGAAATTCGGGTAGCGGGAGTGAACGAGCAGTACTTC
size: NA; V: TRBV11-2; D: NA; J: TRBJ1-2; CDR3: CASSLDQNRHYGYTF; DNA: TGTGCCAGCAGCTTAGATCAAAACAGACACTATGGCTACACCTTC
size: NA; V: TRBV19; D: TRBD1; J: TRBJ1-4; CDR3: CASSFKDRGNEKLFF; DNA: TGTGCCAGTAGTTTTAAGGACAGGGGTAATGAAAAACTGTTTTTT
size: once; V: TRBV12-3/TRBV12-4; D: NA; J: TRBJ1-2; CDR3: CASSLNRDGGYTF; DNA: TGTGCCAGCAGTCTTAACAGGGATGGTGGCTACACCTTC
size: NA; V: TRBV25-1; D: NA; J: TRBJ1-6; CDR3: CASSADRSYNSPLHF; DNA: TGTGCCAGCAGCGCGGACAGAAGCTATAATTCACCCCTCCACTTT
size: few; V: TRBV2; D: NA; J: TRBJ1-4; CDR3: CASSYGSTNEKLFF; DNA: TGTGCCAGCAGTTACGGGTCCACTAATGAAAAACTGTTTTTT
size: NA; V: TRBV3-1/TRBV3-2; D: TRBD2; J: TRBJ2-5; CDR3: CASSRGTSGLETQYF; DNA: TGTGCCAGCAGCCGGGGGACTAGCGGGTTGGAGACCCAGTACTTC
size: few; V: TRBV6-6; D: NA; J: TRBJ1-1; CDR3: CASSYLESKAEAFF; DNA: TGTGCCAGCAGTTACCTGGAGAGCAAGGCTGAAGCTTTCTTT
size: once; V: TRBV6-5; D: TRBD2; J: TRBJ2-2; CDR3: CASLAGLPNTGELFF; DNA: TGTGCCAGCCTCGCGGGACTACCGAACACCGGGGAGCTGTTTTTT
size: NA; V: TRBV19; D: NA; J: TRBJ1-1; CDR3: CASSRAGEGYTEAFF; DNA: TGTGCCAGTAGTAGGGCAGGGGAAGGGTACACTGAAGCTTTCTTT
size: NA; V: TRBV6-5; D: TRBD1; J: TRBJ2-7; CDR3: CASRTGADEQYF; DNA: TGTGCCAGCAGGACAGGGGCGGACGAGCAGTACTTC
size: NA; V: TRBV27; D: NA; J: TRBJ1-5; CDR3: CASSLGLPNQPQHF; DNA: TGTGCCAGCAGCCTCGGACTGCCCAATCAGCCCCAGCATTTT